These 4 T cell receptor beta chains were all obtained from the same sample, sequenced in a study of blood T cell repertoires in COVID-19. Here immunoSEQ multiplex PCR was the method, and the copy in TCRdb shows in-frame clones only, minus some. The top ten clones hold approximately 3% of a sample with about 160,000 clones, 75% to 90% of them seen once. Sequenced input: PBMCs or T cells enriched from blood (not recorded which). The origin of the receptors is a woman aged 55-69 years who had recovered from COVID-19.

The V call is TRBV4-2, the J call TRBJ1-1; D uncertain. The germline gives CDR1 LGHNA, CDR2 YNFKEQ. This CDR3 spans 14 amino acids. Trimming stripped 1 base from V and 0 bases from J, with 6 bases between. The CDR3 sequence is CASSQVGMNTEAFF. The CDR3 bases are TGTGCCAGCAGCCAAGTCGGGATGAACACTGAAGCTTTCTTT.

This clone appeared a few times. This chain uses TRBV10-3 with TRBJ1-2, with D possibly being TRBD1 (6 bases). V was shortened by 6 bases and J by 7 bases, with 21 bases between the two germline ends. Germline V gene sequence: CDR1 ENHRY, CDR2 SYGVKD. This CDR3 comprises 15 residues. The CDR3 bases are TGTGCCATCAGGGCCGGGACACCAGGTGGGACTGGCTACACCTTC. It translates to CAIRAGTPGGTGYTF.

The chain carries TRBV5-8 and TRBJ1-4, with 9 bases fitting TRBD1. Germline CDR1 SGHTS, CDR2 YDEGEE. The CDR3 is made up of 15 amino acids. V shed 7 bases, J shed 7 bases, and the junction held 11 bases outside the gene matches. The CDR3 region is CASQTGTGISEKLFF. DNA of the CDR3: TGTGCCAGCCAGACCGGGACAGGGATTAGTGAAAAACTGTTTTTT.

The gene calls are TRBV6-5 and TRBJ2-7; 13 nucleotides line up with TRBD2. Germline CDR1 and CDR2: MNHEY and SVGAGI. Trimming removed 5 bases from V and 3 bases from J; junction bases left unmatched: 4. The CDR3 runs 15 residues. In nucleotides, the CDR3 is TGTGCCAGCAGTCTTCGGACTAGCGGGGGCTACGAGCAGTACTTC. It is translated as CASSLRTSGGYEQYF.